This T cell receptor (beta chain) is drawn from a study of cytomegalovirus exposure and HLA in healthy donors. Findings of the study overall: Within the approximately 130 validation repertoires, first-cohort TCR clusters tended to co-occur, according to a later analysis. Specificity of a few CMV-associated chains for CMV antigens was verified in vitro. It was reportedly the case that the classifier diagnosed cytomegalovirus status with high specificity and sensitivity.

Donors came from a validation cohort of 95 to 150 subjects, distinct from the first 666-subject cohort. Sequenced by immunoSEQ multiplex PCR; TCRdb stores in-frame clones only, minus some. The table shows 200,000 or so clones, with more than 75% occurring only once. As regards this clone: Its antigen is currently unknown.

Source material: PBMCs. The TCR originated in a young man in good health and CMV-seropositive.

The CDR3: CASSFGGSPTYEQYF. The DNA for the CDR3 is TGTGCCAGCAGCTTTGGAGGGAGCCCCACCTACGAGCAGTACTTC. V gene TRBV5-8 combines with J gene TRBJ2-7, with D maybe TRBD2 (6 bases). From germline, CDR1 is SGHTS and CDR2 YDEGEE. The CDR3 consists of 15 residues. Trimming stripped 2 bases from V and 2 bases from J, with 14 bases between. Using reference TRBV5-8 and TRBJ2-7 for the parts outside the CDR3, the full variable domain is EAGVTQSPTHLIKTRGQQATLRCSPISGHTSVYWYQQALGLGLQFLLWYDEGEERNRGNFPPRFSGRQFPNYSSELNVNALELEDSALYLCASSFGGSPTYEQYFGPGTRLTVT.